The clone carrying this T cell receptor beta chain came up a few times. These data are taken from a study of T-cell reconstitution after alpha-beta-depleted transplantation in children. Unique molecular identifiers tagged the TCRbeta library. One entry per CDR3 protein, called by TCRdb with MiXCR from the PCR reads. Of about 340,000 distinct CDR3 sequences listed, under 13% are singletons. Per the germline V gene, CDR1 is LGHNA and CDR2 is YNFKEQ. V lost 0 bases, J lost 7 bases, and 10 bases stayed unmatched. This CDR3 has 17 amino acids. The chain joins TRBV4-2 to TRBJ2-1; TRBD2 matches 9 bases. Specimen: PBMCs from the stem cell graft donor, collected from the stem cell graft. This TCR was recovered from a human donor who donated a stem cell graft to a child with acute lymphoblastic leukemia. As DNA, the CDR3 is TGTGCCAGCAGCCAAGAGGGCGCGGGAGGGCCCTCGAATGAGCAGTTCTTC. Protein: CASSQEGAGGPSNEQFF.